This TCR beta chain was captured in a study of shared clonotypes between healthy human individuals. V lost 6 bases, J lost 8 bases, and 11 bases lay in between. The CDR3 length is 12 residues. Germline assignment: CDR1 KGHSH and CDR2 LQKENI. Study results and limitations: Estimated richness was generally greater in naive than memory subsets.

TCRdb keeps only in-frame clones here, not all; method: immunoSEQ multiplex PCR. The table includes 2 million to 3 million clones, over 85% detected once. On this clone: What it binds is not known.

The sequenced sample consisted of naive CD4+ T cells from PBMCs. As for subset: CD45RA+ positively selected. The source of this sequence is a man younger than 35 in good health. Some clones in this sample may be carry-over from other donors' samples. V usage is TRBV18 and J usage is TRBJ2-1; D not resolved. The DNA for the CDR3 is TGTGCCAGCTCGCCGACCCTCCATGAGCAGTTCTTC. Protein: CASSPTLHEQFF.